The source of this T cell receptor (beta chain) is a study of OX40 agonist ivuxolimab in advanced cancers. Study overall: Prior checkpoint blockade (anti-PD-1, anti-PD-L1 or anti-CTLA-4) was permitted; approximately 44% had it.

This CDR3 spans 17 amino acids. V lost 1 base, J lost 0 bases, and 16 bases lay in between. Germline lookup yields CDR1 SGHKS and CDR2 YYEKEE (reference sequence). Some clones are missing from TCRdb's copy, which holds only in-frame ones; the method was immunoSEQ multiplex PCR. The profile covers approximately 50,000 clones, with 75% to 90% appearing a single time and around 15% taken by the ten largest. The clonotype was recovered from an adult with an advanced solid tumor such as melanoma, head and neck, liver or kidney cancer. V is TRBV5-5 and J is TRBJ1-1; no clear D. The sample was CD4+ or CD8+ T cells sorted from blood, taken in a trial of the OX40 agonist ivuxolimab. The CDR3 spells CASSLFPFEGLNTEAFF. CDR3 nucleotides: TGTGCCAGCAGCTTGTTTCCGTTTGAGGGTTTGAACACTGAAGCTTTCTTT.